This T cell receptor (beta chain) was identified in a study of cytomegalovirus exposure and HLA in healthy donors. A note on this clone: Its antigen is not identified.

PCR used 60 Vbeta primers and 13 Jbeta primers. Data came from immunoSEQ multiplex PCR; TCRdb stores just in-frame clones and leaves some out. Of over 200,000 clones in the sample, around four fifths were seen once. General study findings and limits: A likely sequencing artifact accounted for one observed cluster of highly shared sequence variants. In an earlier analysis, in 540 or so donors, most V segments appeared productive either ~90% or ~30% of the time. An analysis was carried out at a later point. It showed that HLA-associated TCR beta chains were more clonally expanded than equally common non-associated chains. In a later analysis, DRB1 alleles had the most associated TCRs; HLA-C alleles the fewest.

The specimen was PBMCs. The sequence derives from a woman aged 60 to 75 in good health and CMV-seropositive.

CDR3 in amino acids: CASSRLPGQIVGYTF. As DNA, the CDR3 is TGTGCCAGCAGTCGACTCCCCGGACAAATCGTTGGCTACACCTTC. The V gene is TRBV6-1, the J gene TRBJ1-2, with D possibly matching TRBD1 (5 bases). Germline V gene lookup returns CDR1 MNHNS and CDR2 SASEGT. Trimming took off 5 bases at V and 7 bases at J, with 20 bases between the two ends. The CDR3 spans 15 residues.